Detailed here is one T cell receptor beta chain. The antigen it recognizes is unknown. Per-base qualities were not stored, and no clone one base away is much larger. What the treatment or condition label conveys for this sample: live attenuated yellow fever vaccine strain. A standard Ficoll-Paque protocol was used to isolate PBMCs from peripheral blood. Dynabeads CD4 and CD8 positive selection kits were used to isolate CD4 and CD8 T-cell fractions. TriZol was used to extract RNA from bulk PBMCs, CD4 and CD8 fractions, and dextramer-positive and dextramer-negative fractions. As encoded in the germline V gene, CDR1 is SGHVS while CDR2 is FNYEAQ. The CDR3 goes from the cysteine to the phenylalanine over 14 residues. Left in the record is the CDR3 DNA by itself, 42 bases read in frame from the first base. V trim: 4 bases; J trim: 4 bases; unmatched bases: 2. The run used an Illumina NovaSeq 6000. TCR cDNA was synthesized by 5'RACE template switching, through which a universal primer site and unique molecular identifiers were introduced. Priming of cDNA synthesis was performed from both the TCR alpha and TCR beta constant segments. Libraries were amplified in two PCR steps, with sample barcodes and sequencing adapters added in the second step. Sequencing of libraries was done on Illumina HiSeq 2500 (2x100 bp) or NovaSeq (2x150 bp). Per the original workflow: Reads were demultiplexed and collapsed into UMI consensus sequences with MIGEC, and V(D)J alignment was performed with MiXCR. Using edgeR on replicate PBMC samples, clonotypes were called vaccine-responding if FDR was below 0.01 and the log2 fold change was above 5 up to day 15. Each bulk clonotype received a CD4 or CD8 identity based on whether the sequenced CD4 or CD8 repertoire contained that clonotype at higher abundance. Using fastp trimming at Q25 and MiXCR clonotype assembly, TCRdb reanalyzed the public sequencing data and kept in-frame beta chains. Identical CDR3 proteins give one entry, which carries the most common genes and DNA. The authors' filters were not applied to this entry. This sample lists about 350,000 distinct CDR3 sequences; under 15% were detected once. Approximately 3.4% of the sample belongs to the ten largest clones.

The data were taken from a study of T cells after yellow fever vaccination (dated by TCRdb to the late 2010s). In the study overall: Libraries from fractions with low cell numbers were prepared with the SMART-Seq v4 Ultra Low Input RNA kit. To follow T-cell clones before and after primary and booster YFV17D yellow fever vaccination, bulk TCR alpha and beta repertoires were sequenced over time. Two healthy male donors, one aged 18 to 30 and one aged 30 to 40 years, made up the cohort. Blood was collected at multiple timepoints before and after primary and secondary immunization, and bulk PBMC replicates and cell subsets were isolated.

Overall study results and their limits: Because the study included only a couple of donors, the extent to which the findings can be generalized is limited. The secondary T-cell response was found to be weaker but faster than the primary response, with a peak reached on day 5 rather than on day 15. Most clones expanded after primary vaccination were re-detected after the booster (about 95% of CD4 and about 88% of CD8), suggesting broad memory maintenance. A small fraction of clonotypes appeared in both the CD4 and CD8 compartments, likely as a result of convergent recombination. Computational filtering was needed because FACS-sorted repertoires could contain abundant contaminating clonotypes from the bulk population.

The material was CD4+ T cells sorted from PBMCs, obtained 15 days after the yellow fever booster vaccination. The receptor was isolated from a man younger than 30 who received the YFV17D yellow fever vaccine. The chain is encoded by TRBV7-6 joined to TRBJ2-2; 8 of the junction bases match TRBD2. The CDR3 region: CASSSLAVTGELFF. The DNA sequence is given as TGTGCCAGCAGCTCACTAGCGGTCACCGGGGAGCTGTTTTTT.